This is a list of T cell receptor beta chains from one sample in a study of shared clonotypes between healthy human individuals. Clones were read by immunoSEQ multiplex PCR, and TCRdb kept only the in-frame ones, dropping some. Of about 960,000 clones listed, approximately 80% are singletons. Sequencing was done on a sample of memory CD4+ T cells sorted from blood. These receptors were collected from a man between 18 and 29 years old in good health. Both conserved end residues are part of each CDR3. D genes are given only for firm matches. Rows may omit the clone size; those that give it use once, few, many or a size class.

v_call,j_call,clone_size,d_call,cdr3_nt,cdr3_aa
TRBV5-1,TRBJ2-7,NA,TRBD2,TGCGCCAGCACCCGGGGGCTAGCGGGAGGAGGGACCTCCTACGAGCAGTACTTC,CASTRGLAGGGTSYEQYF
TRBV5-1,TRBJ2-2,NA,TRBD1,TGCGCCAGCAGCCCCCGGGACAGGGAGTATACCGGGGAGCTGTTTTTT,CASSPRDREYTGELFF
TRBV9,TRBJ2-1,NA,TRBD2,TGTGCCAGCAGCCCCCACCCTTTCGCGAGCGGGAGCTACAATGAGCAGTTCTTC,CASSPHPFASGSYNEQFF
TRBV5-1,TRBJ1-4,NA,NA,TGCGCCAATCCAGGGGTTACAACTAATGAAAAACTGTTTTTT,CANPGVTTNEKLFF
TRBV5-6,TRBJ2-7,NA,TRBD1,TGTGCCAGCAGCGTCGCTAGGGGGCGTTCGAATCAGTACTTC,CASSVARGRSNQYF
TRBV7-2,TRBJ1-5,few,NA,TGTGCCAGCAGCTTAATTGGGAGCCCGGGGGGCAATCAGCCCCAGCATTTT,CASSLIGSPGGNQPQHF
TRBV28,TRBJ1-5,NA,TRBD1,TGTGCCAGCAGTCCGGGACAGGGGCGGCAGCCCCAGCATTTT,CASSPGQGRQPQHF
TRBV19,TRBJ1-2,NA,NA,TGTGCCAGTAGTAACCCCGGAGAGTATGGCTACACCTTC,CASSNPGEYGYTF
TRBV19,TRBJ1-3,NA,NA,TGTGCCAGTAGTAAAACAGATTGGGTAAACACCATATATTTT,CASSKTDWVNTIYF
TRBV5-1,TRBJ2-1,NA,TRBD1,TGCGCCAGCAGCTCGGGACAGGGAACCAATGAGCAGTTCTTC,CASSSGQGTNEQFF
TRBV6-6,TRBJ2-7,NA,NA,TGTGCCAGCAGTTACTCGACGGGGCCCTACGAGCAGTACTTC,CASSYSTGPYEQYF
TRBV7-2,TRBJ1-5,NA,NA,TGTGCCAGCAGCTTAAACCCTTATAGCAATCAGCCCCAGCATTTT,CASSLNPYSNQPQHF
TRBV2,TRBJ2-1,NA,TRBD2,TGTGCCAGCAGTGTAGCTAGCGGGAGCTCAAATGAGCAGTTCTTC,CASSVASGSSNEQFF
TRBV2,TRBJ2-1,NA,NA,TGTGCCAGCAGTGAGGGACCGAGCTCCTACAATGAGCAGTTCTTC,CASSEGPSSYNEQFF
TRBV10-3,TRBJ1-2,NA,TRBD1,TGTGCCATCAGTGAGGACAGGGAGGGCTACACCTTC,CAISEDREGYTF
TRBV28,TRBJ1-3,NA,NA,TGTGCCAGCAGTTTCTTAATCGGGGGAGGCTCTGGAAACACCATATATTTT,CASSFLIGGGSGNTIYF
TRBV19,TRBJ2-1,NA,TRBD2,TGTGCCAGTAGTACCGGGACTAGCGGGACCCGTACTCGGAATGAGCAGTTCTTC,CASSTGTSGTRTRNEQFF
TRBV6-5,TRBJ2-1,NA,TRBD2,TGTGCCAGCAGTCGTAGCGGGAGCAGGGACAATGAGCAGTTCTTC,CASSRSGSRDNEQFF
TRBV6-1,TRBJ2-3,NA,TRBD2,TGTGCCAGCAGTATAGCGGGAGGCAGAGATACGCAGTATTTT,CASSIAGGRDTQYF
TRBV10-3,TRBJ2-1,NA,TRBD2,TGTGCCACATGGAGCGGGGGGGTTGAAAATGAGCAGTTCTTC,CATWSGGVENEQFF
TRBV14,TRBJ2-1,NA,TRBD2,TGTGCCAGCAGTAGGGCCGGGACTAGCAGCCCTACGGGGTTCTACAATGAGCAGTTCTTC,CASSRAGTSSPTGFYNEQFF
TRBV5-1,TRBJ2-3,many,NA,TGCGCCAGCAGCCTCTACACAGATACGCAGTATTTT,CASSLYTDTQYF
TRBV5-4,TRBJ2-5,NA,TRBD2,TGTGCCAGCAGCTTTAGCGGGGAGCGGGAGACCCAGTACTTC,CASSFSGERETQYF
TRBV4-3,TRBJ2-7,NA,TRBD2,TGCGCCAGCAGCCAAGATATTCTCCGGCTAGCGGGAGGTCCCTCTACCCCCTACGAGCAGTACTTC,CASSQDILRLAGGPSTPYEQYF
TRBV7-6,TRBJ2-5,NA,TRBD1,TGTGCCAGCAGCGGGAGGACAGGGGAGAGAGAGACCCAGTACTTC,CASSGRTGERETQYF
TRBV7-9,TRBJ2-3,NA,NA,TGTGCCAGCAGCCTGGACAGTGCTAGCACAGATACGCAGTATTTT,CASSLDSASTDTQYF
TRBV6-6,TRBJ1-2,NA,NA,TGTGCCAGCACTTTTCGGTCCTCTGAAGGCTACACCTTC,CASTFRSSEGYTF
TRBV7-9,TRBJ1-2,NA,TRBD1,TGTGCCAGCAGCTTAAGGGGGCGGCGGGGCCTTTCTTACTATGGCTACACCTTC,CASSLRGRRGLSYYGYTF
TRBV6-1,TRBJ2-7,NA,NA,TGTGCCAGCGGGGATTTCGGCCCCTACGAGCAGTACTTC,CASGDFGPYEQYF
TRBV29-1,TRBJ1-1,few,NA,TGCAGCGTTGTTCGAATGAACACTGAAGCTTTCTTT,CSVVRMNTEAFF
TRBV10-3,TRBJ2-3,once,TRBD2,TGTGCCCTCAGGGAGGGATGGGAAGATACGCAGTATTTT,CALREGWEDTQYF
TRBV30,TRBJ2-2,NA,TRBD1,TGTGCCTGGAGTAAATACGCGGGGACAGGGGTTGCCGGGGAGCTGTTTTTT,CAWSKYAGTGVAGELFF
TRBV19,TRBJ1-3,NA,NA,TGTGCCAGTAGGACAGGCTTTTCGGGAAACACCATATATTTT,CASRTGFSGNTIYF
TRBV7-9,TRBJ1-1,NA,NA,TGTGCCAGCAGCTTACCGGGGGTCACTGAAGCTTTCTTT,CASSLPGVTEAFF
TRBV30,TRBJ1-1,few,TRBD1,TGTGCCTGGAGCCAGGGGGAGGCTGAAGCTTTCTTT,CAWSQGEAEAFF
TRBV6-1,TRBJ1-2,once,TRBD1,TGTGCCAGCAGGGGGAGGGACAGCTATGGCTACACCTTC,CASRGRDSYGYTF
TRBV15,TRBJ2-1,NA,TRBD1,TGTGCCACCAGCAGCCTCGGGCCAGGGGGCACCCATGAGCAGTTCTTC,CATSSLGPGGTHEQFF
TRBV5-5,TRBJ2-1,NA,TRBD1,TGTGCCAGCAGGGTCGCAGGGGGTAGTTACAATGAGCAGTTCTTC,CASRVAGGSYNEQFF
TRBV5-1,TRBJ2-1,NA,NA,TGCGCCAGCAGCTTGTTGGGCAGTTACAATGAGCAGTTCTTC,CASSLLGSYNEQFF
TRBV4-1,TRBJ1-2,NA,TRBD1,TGCGCCAGCAGCTCCCGATTAGACAGGGACTATGGCTACACCTTC,CASSSRLDRDYGYTF
TRBV18,TRBJ1-5,NA,TRBD1,TGTGCCAGCTCTCCTCTCGACAGGGGGCAGATTCAGCCCCAGCATTTT,CASSPLDRGQIQPQHF
TRBV9,TRBJ2-1,many,NA,TGTGCCAGCAGCGTAAACGGGATTGGGTACAATGAGCAGTTCTTC,CASSVNGIGYNEQFF
TRBV7-9,TRBJ2-5,NA,TRBD1,TGTGCCAGCAGCTTAGGCCAGGGGGACCAAGAGACCCAGTACTTC,CASSLGQGDQETQYF
TRBV5-1,TRBJ2-4,once,TRBD2,TGCGCCAGCAGCCCCCGGGGAGGGACTCAAGTCATTCAGTACTTC,CASSPRGGTQVIQYF
TRBV7-9,TRBJ2-3,few,TRBD2,TGTGCCAGCAGCTATCGCGCCTCTACTAGCGGGCTTGCAGATACGCAGTATTTT,CASSYRASTSGLADTQYF
TRBV18,TRBJ2-1,few,TRBD1,TGTGCCAGCTCCCCCCAAGGGCAGGGGGCTAATGAGCAGTTCTTC,CASSPQGQGANEQFF
TRBV7-2,TRBJ1-1,NA,NA,TGTGCCAGCAGCCCCGCGACCCAAGCTTTCTTT,CASSPATQAFF
TRBV4-2,TRBJ2-4,NA,NA,TGTGCCAGCAGCCAAGAAAACAGCCTAGCCAAAAACATTCAGTACTTC,CASSQENSLAKNIQYF
TRBV6-5,TRBJ2-2,NA,NA,TGTGCCAGCAGCCCTAATATCCAGGAGCTGTTTTTT,CASSPNIQELFF